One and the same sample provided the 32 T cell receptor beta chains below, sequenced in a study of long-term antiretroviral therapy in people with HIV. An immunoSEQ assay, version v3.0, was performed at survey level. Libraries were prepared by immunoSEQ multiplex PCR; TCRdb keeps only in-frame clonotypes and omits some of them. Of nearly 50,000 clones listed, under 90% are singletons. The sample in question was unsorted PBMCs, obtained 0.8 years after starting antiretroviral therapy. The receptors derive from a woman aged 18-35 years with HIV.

CDR3 in DNA: TGTGCCAGCAGTGAAGCCAGGGGGGAGGCCAATCAGCCCCAGCATTTT. This sequence encodes CASSEARGEANQPQHF. The V call is TRBV6-1, the J call TRBJ1-5; the match to TRBD1 covers 7 bases. This CDR3 is built from 16 residues. V trimming: 0 bases; J trimming: 3 bases; junction bases outside the gene matches: 5. CDR1 is MNHNS and CDR2 is SASEGT in the germline V gene.

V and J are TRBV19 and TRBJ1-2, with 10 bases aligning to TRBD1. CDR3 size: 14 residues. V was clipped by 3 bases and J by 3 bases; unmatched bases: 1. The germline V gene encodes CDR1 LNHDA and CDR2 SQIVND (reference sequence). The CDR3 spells CASSIGQGDYGYTF. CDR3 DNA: TGTGCCAGTAGTATCGGACAGGGGGACTATGGCTACACCTTC.

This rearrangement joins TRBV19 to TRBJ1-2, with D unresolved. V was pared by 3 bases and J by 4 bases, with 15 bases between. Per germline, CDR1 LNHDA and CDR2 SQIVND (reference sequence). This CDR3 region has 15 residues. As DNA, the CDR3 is TGTGCCAGTAGTATTTCAGGTTCCGGGTCCTATGGCTACACCTTC. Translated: CASSISGSGSYGYTF.

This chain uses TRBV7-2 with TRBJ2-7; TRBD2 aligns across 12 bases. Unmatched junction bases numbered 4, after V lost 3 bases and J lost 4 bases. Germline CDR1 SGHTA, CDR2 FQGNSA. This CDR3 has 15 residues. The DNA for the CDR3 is TGTGCCAGCAGCTTCGAACTAGCGGGAGGATACGAGCAGTACTTC. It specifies CASSFELAGGYEQYF.

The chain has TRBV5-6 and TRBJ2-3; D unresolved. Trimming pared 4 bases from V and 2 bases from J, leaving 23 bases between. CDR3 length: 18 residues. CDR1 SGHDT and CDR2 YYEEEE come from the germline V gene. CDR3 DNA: TGTGCCAGCAGCCCGTGGCGGCCCGGCGGCCGTTTCACAGATACGCAGTATTTT. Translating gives CASSPWRPGGRFTDTQYF.

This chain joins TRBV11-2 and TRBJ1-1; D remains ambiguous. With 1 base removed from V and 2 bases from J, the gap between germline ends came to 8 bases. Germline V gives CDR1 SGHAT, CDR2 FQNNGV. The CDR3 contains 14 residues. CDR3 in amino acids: CASSLGVGNTEAFF. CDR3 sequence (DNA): TGTGCCAGCAGCTTAGGTGTGGGCAACACTGAAGCTTTCTTT. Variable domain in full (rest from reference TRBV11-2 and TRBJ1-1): EAGVAQSPRYKIIEKRQSVAFWCNPISGHATLYWYQQILGQGPKLLIQFQNNGVVDDSQLPKDRFSAERLKGVDSTLKIQPAKLEDSAVYLCASSLGVGNTEAFFGQGTRLTVV.

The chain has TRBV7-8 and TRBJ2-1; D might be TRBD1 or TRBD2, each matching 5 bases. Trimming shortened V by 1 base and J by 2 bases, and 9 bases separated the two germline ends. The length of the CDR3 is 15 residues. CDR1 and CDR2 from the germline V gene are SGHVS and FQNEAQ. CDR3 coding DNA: TGTGCCAGCAGCTTAGGAGGGGTGCCCTACAATGAGCAGTTCTTC. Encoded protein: CASSLGGVPYNEQFF.

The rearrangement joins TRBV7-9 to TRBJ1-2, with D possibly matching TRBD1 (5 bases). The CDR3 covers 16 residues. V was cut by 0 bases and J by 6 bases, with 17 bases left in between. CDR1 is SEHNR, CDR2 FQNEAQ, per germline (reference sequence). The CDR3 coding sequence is TGTGCCAGCAGCTTAGCAGACAGCCCCCGCCGAGATGGCTACACCTTC. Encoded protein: CASSLADSPRRDGYTF. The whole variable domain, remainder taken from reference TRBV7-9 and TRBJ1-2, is DTGVSQNPRHKITKRGQNVTFRCDPISEHNRLYWYRQTLGQGPEFLTYFQNEAQLEKSRLLSDRFSAERPKGSFSTLEIQRTEQGDSAMYLCASSLADSPRRDGYTFGSGTRLTVV.

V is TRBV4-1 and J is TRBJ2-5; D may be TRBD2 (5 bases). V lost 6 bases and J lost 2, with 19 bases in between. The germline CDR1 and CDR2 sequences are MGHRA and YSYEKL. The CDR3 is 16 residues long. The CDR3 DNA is TGCGCCAGCAGGGGTCTTGTTAGCGCGACTCAAGAGACCCAGTACTTC. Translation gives CASRGLVSATQETQYF.

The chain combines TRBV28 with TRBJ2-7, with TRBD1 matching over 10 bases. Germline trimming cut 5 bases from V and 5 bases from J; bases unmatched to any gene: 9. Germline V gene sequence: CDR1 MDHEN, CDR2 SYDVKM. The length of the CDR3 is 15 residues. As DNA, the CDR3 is TGTGCCAGCAGTCTATCCGGGACAGGGGTAGACGAGCAGTACTTC. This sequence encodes CASSLSGTGVDEQYF.

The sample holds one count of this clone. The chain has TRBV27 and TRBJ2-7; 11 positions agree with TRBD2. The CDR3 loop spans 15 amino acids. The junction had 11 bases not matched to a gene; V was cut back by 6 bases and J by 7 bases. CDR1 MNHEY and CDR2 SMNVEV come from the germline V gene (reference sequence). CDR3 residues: CASSTGTSGPGEQYF. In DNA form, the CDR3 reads TGTGCCAGCAGCACCGGGACTAGCGGTCCGGGGGAGCAGTACTTC.

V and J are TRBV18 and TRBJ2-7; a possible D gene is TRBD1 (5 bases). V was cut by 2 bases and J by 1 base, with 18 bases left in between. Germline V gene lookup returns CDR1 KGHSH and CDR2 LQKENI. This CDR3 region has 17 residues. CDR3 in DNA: TGTGCCAGCTCACCATCCCTGGCAGGGCAAGGATCCTACGAGCAGTACTTC. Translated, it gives CASSPSLAGQGSYEQYF.

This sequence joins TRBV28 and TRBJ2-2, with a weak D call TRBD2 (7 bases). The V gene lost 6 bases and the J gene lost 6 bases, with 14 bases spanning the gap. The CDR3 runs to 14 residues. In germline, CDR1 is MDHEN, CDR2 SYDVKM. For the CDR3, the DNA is TGTGCCAGCAGAGGGGGGGGCGGGTCCGGGGAGCTGTTTTTT. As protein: CASRGGGGSGELFF.

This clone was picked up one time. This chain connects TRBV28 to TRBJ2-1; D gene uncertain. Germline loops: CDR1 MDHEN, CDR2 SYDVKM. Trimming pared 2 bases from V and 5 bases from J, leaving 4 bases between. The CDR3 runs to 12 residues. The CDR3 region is CASSLINNEQFF. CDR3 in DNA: TGTGCCAGCAGTTTAATTAACAATGAGCAGTTCTTC.

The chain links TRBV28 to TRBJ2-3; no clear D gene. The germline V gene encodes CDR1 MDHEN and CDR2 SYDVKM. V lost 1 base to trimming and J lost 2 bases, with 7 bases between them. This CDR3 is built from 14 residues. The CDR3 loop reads CASSLSGTTDTQYF. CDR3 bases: TGTGCCAGCAGTTTATCGGGTACCACAGATACGCAGTATTTT.

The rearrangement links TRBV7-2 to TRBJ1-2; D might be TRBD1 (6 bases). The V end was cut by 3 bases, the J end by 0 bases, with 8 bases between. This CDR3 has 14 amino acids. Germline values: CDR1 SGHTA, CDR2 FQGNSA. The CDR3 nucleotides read TGTGCCAGCAGCTTTTCAGGGGCTAACTATGGCTACACCTTC. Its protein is CASSFSGANYGYTF.

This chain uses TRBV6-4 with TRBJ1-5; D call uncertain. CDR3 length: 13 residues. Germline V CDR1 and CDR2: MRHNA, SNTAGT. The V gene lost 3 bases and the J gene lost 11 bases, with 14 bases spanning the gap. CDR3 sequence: CASSEVIGSSQHF. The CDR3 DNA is TGTGCCAGCAGTGAGGTTATAGGGTCGTCCCAGCATTTT.

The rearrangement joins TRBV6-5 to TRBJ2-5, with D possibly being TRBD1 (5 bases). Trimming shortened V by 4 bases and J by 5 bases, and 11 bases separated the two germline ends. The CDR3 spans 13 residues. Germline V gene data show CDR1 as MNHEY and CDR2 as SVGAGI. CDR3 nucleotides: TGTGCCAGCAGTTCCAGGGTCCGGGAGACCCAGTACTTC. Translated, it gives CASSSRVRETQYF.

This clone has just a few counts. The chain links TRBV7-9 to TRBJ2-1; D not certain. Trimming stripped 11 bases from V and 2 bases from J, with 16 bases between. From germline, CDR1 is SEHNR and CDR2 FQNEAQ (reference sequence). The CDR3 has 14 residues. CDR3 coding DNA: TGTGCCGCCCATTACGGAGAGGCCTACAATGAGCAGTTCTTC. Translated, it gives CAAHYGEAYNEQFF.

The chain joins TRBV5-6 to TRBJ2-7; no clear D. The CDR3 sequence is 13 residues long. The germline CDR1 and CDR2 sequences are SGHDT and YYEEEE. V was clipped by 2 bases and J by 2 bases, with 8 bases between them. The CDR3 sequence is CASSFTHTYEQYF. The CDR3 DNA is TGTGCCAGCAGCTTTACACATACCTACGAGCAGTACTTC. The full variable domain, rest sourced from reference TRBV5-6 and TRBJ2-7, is DAGVTQSPTHLIKTRGQQVTLRCSPKSGHDTVSWYQQALGQGPQFIFQYYEEEERQRGNFPDRFSGHQFPNYSSELNVNALLLGDSALYLCASSFTHTYEQYFGPGTRLTVT.

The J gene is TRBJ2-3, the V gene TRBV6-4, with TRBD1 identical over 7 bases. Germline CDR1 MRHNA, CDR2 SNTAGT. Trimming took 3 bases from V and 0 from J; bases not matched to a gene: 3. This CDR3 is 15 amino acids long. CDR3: CASSEGRGSTDTQYF. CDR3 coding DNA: TGTGCCAGCAGTGAGGGCAGGGGGAGCACAGATACGCAGTATTTT.

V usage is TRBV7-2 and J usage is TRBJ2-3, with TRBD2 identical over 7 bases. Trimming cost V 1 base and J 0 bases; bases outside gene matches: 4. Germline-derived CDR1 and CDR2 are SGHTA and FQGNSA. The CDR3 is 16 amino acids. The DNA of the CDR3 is TGTGCCAGCAGCTTAGTTGCTAGCGGAAGCACAGATACGCAGTATTTT. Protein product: CASSLVASGSTDTQYF.

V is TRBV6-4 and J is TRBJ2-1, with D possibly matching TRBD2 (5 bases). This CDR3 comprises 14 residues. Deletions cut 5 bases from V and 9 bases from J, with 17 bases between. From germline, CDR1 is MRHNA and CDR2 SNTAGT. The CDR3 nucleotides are TGTGCCAGCAGTTCCAGTCGGGGAGTCGGTGAGCAGTTCTTC. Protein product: CASSSSRGVGEQFF.

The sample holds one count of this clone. CDR3 nucleotide sequence: TGTGCCAGCACCGCCGGGACGGTGAACAATCAGCCCCAGCATTTT. Translated: CASTAGTVNNQPQHF. The chain has TRBV28 and TRBJ1-5; possibly TRBD1 for D (5 bases). V dropped 7 bases and J dropped 3 bases, with 16 bases sitting between them. This CDR3 has 15 amino acids. Germline CDR1 and CDR2: MDHEN and SYDVKM.

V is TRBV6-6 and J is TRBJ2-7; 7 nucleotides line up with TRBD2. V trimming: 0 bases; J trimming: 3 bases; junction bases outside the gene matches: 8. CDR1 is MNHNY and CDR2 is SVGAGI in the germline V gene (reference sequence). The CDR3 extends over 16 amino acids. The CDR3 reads CASSYSREGHFYEQYF. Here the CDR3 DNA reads TGTGCCAGCAGTTACTCGAGGGAGGGCCACTTCTACGAGCAGTACTTC.

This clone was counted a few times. The CDR3 loop reads CASSLEGRYEQYF. The CDR3 DNA sequence: TGCGCCAGCAGCTTGGAAGGCAGATACGAGCAGTACTTC. The J gene is TRBJ2-7, the V gene TRBV5-1; D call uncertain. Germline CDR1 SGHRS, CDR2 YFSETQ. The germline V and J ends were trimmed by 0 bases and 4 bases, with 8 bases remaining between them. There are 13 residues in the CDR3. The full variable domain, in which reference TRBV5-1 and TRBJ2-7 provide the parts outside the CDR3, is KAGVTQTPRYLIKTRGQQVTLSCSPISGHRSVSWYQQTPGQGLQFLFEYFSETQRNKGNFPGRFSGRQFSNSRSEMNVSTLELGDSALYLCASSLEGRYEQYFGPGTRLTVT.

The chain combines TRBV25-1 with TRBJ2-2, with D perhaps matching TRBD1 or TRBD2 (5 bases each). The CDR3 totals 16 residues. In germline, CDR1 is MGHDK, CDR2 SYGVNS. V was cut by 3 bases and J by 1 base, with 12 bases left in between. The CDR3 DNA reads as TGTGCCAGCAGTGAGATGGGGACGGGGAACACCGGGGAGCTGTTTTTT. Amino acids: CASSEMGTGNTGELFF. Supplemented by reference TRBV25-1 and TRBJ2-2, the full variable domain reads EADIYQTPRYLVIGTGKKITLECSQTMGHDKMYWYQQDPGMELHLIHYSYGVNSTEKGDLSSESTVSRIRTEHFPLTLESARPSHTSQYLCASSEMGTGNTGELFFGEGSRLTVL.

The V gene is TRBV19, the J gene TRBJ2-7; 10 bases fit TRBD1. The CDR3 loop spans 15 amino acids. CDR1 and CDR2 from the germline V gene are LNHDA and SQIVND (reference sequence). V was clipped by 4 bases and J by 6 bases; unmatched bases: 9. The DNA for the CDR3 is TGTGCCAGTAGTAGGGAGACAGGGGGCCCCACCGAGCAGTACTTC. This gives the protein CASSRETGGPTEQYF.

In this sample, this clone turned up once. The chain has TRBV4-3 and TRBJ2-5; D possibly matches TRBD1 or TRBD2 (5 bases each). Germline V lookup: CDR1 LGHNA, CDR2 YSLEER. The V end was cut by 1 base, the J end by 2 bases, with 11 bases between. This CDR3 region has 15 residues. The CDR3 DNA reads TGCGCCAGCAGCCAAGCAAGGGACGCACAAGAGACCCAGTACTTC. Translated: CASSQARDAQETQYF.

CDR3 loop: CASSSSGRTYNEQFF. CDR3 DNA: TGTGCCAGCAGCTCAAGCGGTAGAACCTACAATGAGCAGTTCTTC. The J gene is TRBJ2-1, the V gene TRBV7-2, with TRBD2 as a possible D gene (5 bases). Germline V gives CDR1 SGHTA, CDR2 FQGNSA. V was cut by 4 bases and J by 2 bases, with 12 bases left in between. This CDR3 has 15 residues.

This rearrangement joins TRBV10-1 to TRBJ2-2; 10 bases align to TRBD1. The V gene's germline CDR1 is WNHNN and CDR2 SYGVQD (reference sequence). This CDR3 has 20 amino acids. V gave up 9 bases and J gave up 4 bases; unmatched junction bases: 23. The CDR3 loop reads CARARSTRDRGESGTGELFF. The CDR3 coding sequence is TGCGCCAGAGCAAGATCGACCCGGGACAGGGGTGAGTCGGGCACCGGGGAGCTGTTTTTT.

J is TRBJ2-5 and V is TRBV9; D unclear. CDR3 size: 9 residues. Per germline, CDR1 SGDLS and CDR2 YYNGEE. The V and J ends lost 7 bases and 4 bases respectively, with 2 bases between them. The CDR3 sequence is CASGETQYF. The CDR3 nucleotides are TGTGCCAGCGGAGAGACCCAGTACTTC.